These 10 T cell receptor beta chains were sequenced from one sample in a study of PD-1 blockade in mismatch repair-deficient tumors. TCRdb's table, derived via immunoSEQ multiplex PCR, lists solely in-frame clones and lacks some. The sample records under 20,000 clones, about 80% being singletons. Sequenced material: PBMCs, taken 4 weeks after starting pembrolizumab. Receptor source: an adult with mismatch repair-deficient cancer.

The J gene is TRBJ2-2, the V gene TRBV18; TRBD1 matches 8 bases. V lost 6 bases and J lost 7; bases outside the gene matches: 4. The CDR3 runs to 13 residues. Germline CDR1 is KGHSH and CDR2 is LQKENI. CDR3 nucleotides: TGTGCCAGCTCCCGCGACAGGGGCGGGGAGCTGTTTTTT. It specifies CASSRDRGGELFF.

This sequence joins TRBV28 and TRBJ1-1; D gene uncertain. The V and J ends lost 7 bases and 7 bases respectively, with 7 bases between them. CDR3 length: 10 amino acids. Germline loops: CDR1 MDHEN, CDR2 SYDVKM. The CDR3 loop reads CASKSGEAFF. In DNA form, the CDR3 reads TGTGCCAGCAAATCAGGTGAAGCTTTCTTT.

V and J are TRBV19 and TRBJ2-1, with D maybe TRBD1 (6 bases). V lost 0 bases and J 6 bases, leaving 12 bases between the germline ends. The CDR3 contains 15 residues. In germline, CDR1 is LNHDA, CDR2 SQIVND (reference sequence). The CDR3: CASSIDAGVGNEQFF. The CDR3 DNA follows: TGTGCCAGTAGTATAGATGCAGGGGTGGGCAATGAGCAGTTCTTC.

The V call is TRBV27, the J call TRBJ2-3, with 7 bases identical to TRBD1. CDR1 is MNHEY and CDR2 is SMNVEV in the germline V gene (reference sequence). The CDR3 is 15 amino acids. The J segment lost 0 bases and the V segment lost 1 base, leaving 1 base of the junction unmatched. DNA of the CDR3: TGTGCCAGCAGTTTATGGGGACAGAGCACAGATACGCAGTATTTT. Translating gives CASSLWGQSTDTQYF.

This rearrangement joins TRBV9 to TRBJ1-3; no reliable D call. Germline CDR1 SGDLS, CDR2 YYNGEE. The CDR3 contains 14 residues. Deletions cut 4 bases from V and 4 bases from J, with 12 bases between. CDR3: CASSSGGGGNTIYF. In nucleotides, the CDR3 is TGTGCCAGCAGCTCAGGCGGAGGGGGAAACACCATATATTTT.

This clone appeared once. The chain is built from TRBV30 and TRBJ2-1, with D possibly being TRBD2 (5 bases). CDR1 is GTSNPN and CDR2 is SVGIG in the germline V gene (reference sequence). This CDR3 spans 15 amino acids. Trimming shortened V by 2 bases and J by 2 bases, and 13 bases separated the two germline ends. CDR3 protein: CAWSKKGGPYNEQFF. The CDR3 coding sequence is TGTGCCTGGAGTAAAAAGGGCGGGCCCTACAATGAGCAGTTCTTC.

Only one count was recorded for this clone. The V and J genes are TRBV11-2 and TRBJ1-3, with 10 bases matching TRBD1. The CDR3 is made up of 16 amino acids. Looked up from germline, CDR1 is SGHAT and CDR2 is FQNNGV. The V gene end was trimmed by 5 bases and the J gene end by 4 bases; junction bases not matched to a gene: 8. The CDR3 protein is CASSPRQGAGGNTIYF. CDR3 coding DNA: TGTGCCAGCAGCCCCCGACAGGGGGCGGGAGGAAACACCATATATTTT. Together with reference TRBV11-2 and TRBJ1-3, the CDR3 gives the full variable domain: EAGVAQSPRYKIIEKRQSVAFWCNPISGHATLYWYQQILGQGPKLLIQFQNNGVVDDSQLPKDRFSAERLKGVDSTLKIQPAKLEDSAVYLCASSPRQGAGGNTIYFGEGSWLTVV.

This clone was observed a single time. This chain joins TRBV18 and TRBJ2-7, with TRBD2 matching 10 bases. The CDR3 contains 14 residues. Losses at the gene ends were 3 bases for V and 4 bases for J; bases not matched to a gene: 3. Germline V CDR1 and CDR2: KGHSH, LQKENI. In DNA form, the CDR3 reads TGTGCCAGCTCACCGGGACTAGCGACTTACGAGCAGTACTTC. It encodes CASSPGLATYEQYF.

This sequence joins TRBV7-2 and TRBJ2-7; TRBD2 might be the D (6 bases). With 2 bases removed from V and 0 bases from J, the gap between germline ends came to 11 bases. Germline V gene lookup returns CDR1 SGHTA and CDR2 FQGNSA. This CDR3 is built from 15 residues. The CDR3 nucleotides read TGTGCCAGCAGCTTATCCGGGGGAAGCTCCTACGAGCAGTACTTC. Protein sequence: CASSLSGGSSYEQYF.

The V and J genes are TRBV11-2 and TRBJ1-3; maybe TRBD1 (5 bases). The length of the CDR3 is 12 residues. Trimming removed 5 bases from V and 4 bases from J, with 6 bases in between. Per the germline V gene, CDR1 is SGHAT and CDR2 is FQNNGV. CDR3 sequence reads: CASSRQGNTIYF. CDR3 coding DNA: TGTGCCAGCAGCCGACAGGGAAACACCATATATTTT.